This T cell receptor (beta chain) was identified during a study of T cell responses to AZD1222 COVID-19 vaccine. In the study overall: Second doses were pooled across both intervals (about 4 or about 12 weeks).

With V trimmed by 5 bases and J by 7 bases, 6 bases remained unmatched. CDR1 is MNHEY and CDR2 is SMNVEV in the germline V gene (reference sequence). The CDR3 consists of 16 residues. General observations from the study: Nearly half of unique spike-specific TCRs reportedly avoided B.1.351 and B.1.1.7 mutated regions.

The method was immunoSEQ multiplex PCR; TCRdb's version includes in-frame clones alone and lacks a portion of them. There are about 120,000 clones in the sample; 90% occur only once, and approximately 7.5% lies in the top ten. Details on this clone: Its antigen is unknown.

The receptor was derived from an adult in good health. The chain recombines TRBV27 with TRBJ2-2; TRBD2 aligns across 14 bases. Sequencing was performed on peripheral blood, taken on day 0 of AZD1222 vaccination. In DNA form, the CDR3 reads TGTGCCAGCAGTCCAAGGGGACTAGCGGGAGTCGGGGAGCTGTTTTTT. Translation: CASSPRGLAGVGELFF.